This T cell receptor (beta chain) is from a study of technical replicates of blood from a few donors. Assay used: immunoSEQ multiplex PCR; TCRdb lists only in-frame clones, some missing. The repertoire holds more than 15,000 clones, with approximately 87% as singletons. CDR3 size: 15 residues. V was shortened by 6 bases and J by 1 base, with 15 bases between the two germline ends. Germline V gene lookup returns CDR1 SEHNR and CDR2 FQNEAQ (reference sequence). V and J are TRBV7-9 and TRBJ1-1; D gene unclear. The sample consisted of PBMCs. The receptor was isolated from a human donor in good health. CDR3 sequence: CASRRSDGKNTEAFF. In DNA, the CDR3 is TGTGCCAGCAGGCGAAGCGACGGGAAGAACACTGAAGCTTTCTTT.